This TCR beta chain was captured by sequencing in a study of T-cell reconstitution after alpha-beta-depleted transplantation in children. Study results and caveats: Expanded graft clones numbering several hundred reportedly gave rise to alpha-beta T cells about two months after transplant. At day 60, the high TCRbeta diversity found in some patients originated from recipient T cells and thymic progenitors that had survived.

This clonotype was observed a few times. Its cognate antigen is unknown. Trimming pared 0 bases from V and 0 bases from J, leaving 12 bases between. Per the germline V gene, CDR1 is SGHAT and CDR2 is FQNNGV. The CDR3 has 17 amino acids. The library targeted TCRbeta and was prepared with unique molecular identifiers. TCRdb re-called the PCR reads through MiXCR, storing one row per CDR3 protein. The sample records about 980,000 distinct CDR3 sequences, about 29% being singletons. Sequencing was performed on PBMCs, mostly from graft donor cells, taken 360 days after TCRalphabeta/CD19-depleted stem cell transplant. This TCR was sampled from a boy in the first two years of life who had a stem cell transplant for SCID, so the T cells may come from the graft donor. V gene TRBV11-2 combines with J gene TRBJ2-1, with D uncertain. The CDR3, as DNA: TGTGCCAGCAGCTTAGATCCCGAGGACGCCTCCTACAATGAGCAGTTCTTC. It translates to CASSLDPEDASYNEQFF.